Each of the 30 T cell receptor beta chains below was sequenced from the same sample in a study of glioma-infiltrating T cells (dated by TCRdb to the mid-2010s). Data came from an Illumina MiSeq. TCR alpha and beta CDR3 regions were amplified with the iRepertoire nested amplicon-rescue multiplex PCR (arm-PCR) platform from RNA. In TCRdb, the public reads were trimmed at Q25 with fastp and aligned with MiXCR, with productive beta chains retained. Rows merge per CDR3 protein into single entries with the most common DNA and genes. Recorded for this sample are about 380,000 distinct CDR3 sequences; 41% of them occurred a single time. The ten largest account for more than 10% of the sample. Sequenced input: glioma tissue, nonneoplastic brain tissue, or PBMCs (not recorded which). The source is a human donor with low-grade glioma or glioblastoma, undergoing nonglioma brain surgery, or in good health (not recorded which).

This clonotype has a count of ten or more. V and J are TRBV28 and TRBJ2-3; tentative D call: TRBD2 (6 bases). The germline CDR1 and CDR2 sequences are MDHEN and SYDVKM. There are 11 residues in the CDR3. V was shortened by 5 bases and J by 7 bases, with 7 bases between the two germline ends. In DNA form, the CDR3 reads TGTGCCAGCAGTGGGGACTATACGCAGTATTTT. Its translation: CASSGDYTQYF.

The table lists this clonotype with a few counts. Given a much more abundant clone one base away, this may be a read error. The chain is built from TRBV6-2 or TRBV6-3 and TRBJ2-7; no firm D call. Germline loops: CDR1 MNHEY, CDR2 SVGEGT. CDR3 size: 16 residues. Trimming took 2 bases from V and 2 from J, leaving 16 bases between them. In DNA form, the CDR3 reads TGTGCCAGCAGTTACCCCTCCCGGCGAGACGCCTACGAGCAGTACTTC. As protein: CASSYPSRRDAYEQYF.

This chain joins TRBV28 and TRBJ2-3; D gene ambiguous. V was trimmed by 9 bases and J by 4 bases, leaving 17 bases between them. The CDR3 is made up of 14 amino acids. Germline assignment: CDR1 MDHEN and CDR2 SYDVKM. DNA for the CDR3: TGTGCCAGTTCCCCCGGAAGGGTAGCAGATACGCAGTATTTT. This sequence encodes CASSPGRVADTQYF.

This clonotype was counted a few times. In DNA, the CDR3 is TGTGCCAGTAGTAAGGGGCACACCCAGGGCAATCAGCCCCAGCATTTT. The encoded protein is CASSKGHTQGNQPQHF. The rearrangement joins TRBV19 to TRBJ1-5; a possible D gene is TRBD1 (5 bases). The CDR3 is made up of 16 amino acids. Germline CDR1 LNHDA, CDR2 SQIVND (reference sequence). Trimming left V 4 bases short and J 2 bases short, with 15 bases between.

At least ten counts were recorded for this clonotype. The rearrangement links TRBV27 to TRBJ2-5, with TRBD1 as a possible D gene (5 bases). The CDR3 is made up of 13 amino acids. Germline V gene sequence: CDR1 MNHEY, CDR2 SMNVEV (reference sequence). Trimming cost V 4 bases and J 1 base, with 7 bases left between them. CDR3: CASSSRGQETQYF. CDR3 coding DNA: TGTGCCAGCAGTTCAAGGGGCCAAGAGACCCAGTACTTC.

This clonotype came up many times. V and J are TRBV6-2 or TRBV6-3 and TRBJ2-7; D perhaps matches TRBD1 (7 bases). Germline V gene data show CDR1 as MNHEY and CDR2 as SVGEGT. The CDR3 has 17 residues. V was shortened by 0 bases and J by 2 bases, with 17 bases between the two germline ends. The CDR3 here is CASSYSEAEGAAYEQYF. The CDR3 nucleotides read TGTGCCAGCAGTTACTCTGAGGCGGAGGGGGCGGCCTACGAGCAGTACTTC.

This clonotype was recorded many times. The rearrangement joins TRBV11-2 to TRBJ2-5; D is undetermined. This CDR3 comprises 15 residues. Between the trimmed V and J ends, which lost 5 bases and 5 bases, there was a span of 18 bases. Germline V lookup: CDR1 SGHAT, CDR2 FQNNGV. The CDR3 here is CASSPSRVFGETQYF. DNA of the CDR3: TGTGCCAGCAGCCCTAGTAGAGTGTTCGGGGAGACCCAGTACTTC.

A word on this clonotype: Given a much more abundant clone one base away, this may be a read error. This sequence joins TRBV15 and TRBJ2-2; 10 bases line up with TRBD1. With 10 bases clipped from V and 7 bases from J, the junction kept 9 bases outside the gene matches. Germline lookup yields CDR1 LNHNV and CDR2 YYDKDF (reference sequence). This CDR3 has 14 residues. In DNA form, the CDR3 reads TGTGCCAGTAGACAGGGGGCGGACATCGGGGAGCTGTTTTTT. This translates into CASRQGADIGELFF.

As concerns this clonotype: At one of its ends the junction is not consistent with the germline gene, which may arise from a read error. The chain couples TRBV28 to TRBJ2-3; D might be TRBD1 (6 bases). This CDR3 is 15 amino acids long. Germline V gene data show CDR1 as MDHEN and CDR2 as SYDVKM. CDR3 in amino acids: CASSLGGTLTDTQYF. The CDR3 coding sequence is TGCGCCAGCAGCCTAGGTGGGACACTCACAGATACGCAGTATTTT.

A remark on this clonotype: The junction shows a germline mismatch at one end, possibly a read error. The chain links TRBV20-1 to TRBJ2-1, with 9 bases lining up with TRBD2. In germline, CDR1 is DFQATT, CDR2 SNEGSKA (reference sequence). The CDR3 loop spans 14 amino acids. In DNA, the CDR3 is TGCAGTGCTAGTGTACAGCGGGAGGTGAATGAGCATTTCTTC. The encoded protein is CSASVQREVNEHFF.

This chain connects TRBV18 to TRBJ2-1; 9 bases match TRBD1. The length of the CDR3 is 15 residues. Germline V gene sequence: CDR1 KGHSH, CDR2 LQKENI. V gave up 2 bases and J gave up 9 bases; unmatched junction bases: 8. CDR3 region: CASSPAGQGESEQFF. The CDR3 DNA is TGTGCCAGCTCACCAGCGGGACAGGGTGAGAGTGAGCAGTTCTTC. The full variable domain, completed using reference TRBV18 and TRBJ2-1, is NAGVMQNPRHLVRRRGQEARLRCSPMKGHSHVYWYRQLPEEGLKFMVYLQKENIIDESGMPKERFSAEFPKEGPSILRIQQVVRGDSAAYFCASSPAGQGESEQFFGPGTRLTVL.

To note about this clonotype: A read error may be the cause here, since a much bigger clone is one base away. The CDR3 DNA reads TGTGCCAGCAGGACAGGGGTCGGAATGTATAGCTACACCTTC. Its translation is CASRTGVGMYSYTF. The chain links TRBV28 to TRBJ1-2; 8 positions agree with TRBD1. V gave up 6 bases and J gave up 9 bases; unmatched junction bases: 12. This CDR3 contains 14 residues. CDR1 is MDHEN and CDR2 is SYDVKM in the germline V gene.

This clonotype was observed many times. The chain combines TRBV28 with TRBJ1-2; D unresolved. The V gene's germline CDR1 is MDHEN and CDR2 SYDVKM. The CDR3 has 11 residues. Trimming pared 6 bases from V and 8 bases from J, leaving 10 bases between. Here the CDR3 reads CASRIPEGYTF. The CDR3 bases are TGTGCCAGCAGAATCCCGGAGGGCTACACCTTC.

This chain links TRBV3-1 with TRBJ1-3, with 7 bases lining up with TRBD1. This CDR3 is 15 amino acids long. From germline, CDR1 is LGHDT and CDR2 YNNKEL (reference sequence). V lost 4 bases and J lost 4; bases outside the gene matches: 7. The CDR3 bases are TGTGCCAGCAGCCCTACAGGGGTTTCGGGAAACACCATATATTTT. This codes for CASSPTGVSGNTIYF.

This clonotype has a handful of counts. This chain joins TRBV7-9 and TRBJ2-7; 8 nucleotides line up with TRBD1. V dropped 4 bases and J dropped 1; count of bases not matched to a gene: 3. CDR3 length equals 14 residues. Per germline, CDR1 SEHNR and CDR2 FQNEAQ (reference sequence). This CDR3 is CASSSDRASYEQYF. In DNA form, the CDR3 reads TGTGCCAGCAGCTCGGACAGGGCATCCTACGAGCAGTACTTC.

This clonotype has just a few counts. V gene TRBV7-2 combines with J gene TRBJ1-4; D uncertain. Germline values: CDR1 SGHTA, CDR2 FQGNSA. The germline V and J ends were trimmed by 3 bases and 2 bases, with 16 bases remaining between them. This CDR3 has 17 residues. The chain's CDR3 is CASSFSGNGPTNEKLFF. Here the CDR3 DNA reads TGTGCCAGCAGCTTTAGTGGGAACGGACCGACTAATGAAAAACTGTTTTTT.

This clonotype has a count of ten or more. This chain uses TRBV20-1 with TRBJ1-5, with 7 bases fitting TRBD1. The junction had 4 bases not matched to a gene; V was cut back by 3 bases and J by 5 bases. This CDR3 has 13 amino acids. CDR1 and CDR2 (germline): DFQATT, SNEGSKA (reference sequence). CDR3 region: CSASRDRDQPQHF. The CDR3 DNA sequence: TGCAGTGCTAGCCGGGACAGAGATCAGCCCCAGCATTTT.

In nucleotides, the CDR3 is TGTGCCAGCAAGTTCGCCGGGGGTAACTACGAGCAGTACTTC. Amino acid sequence: CASKFAGGNYEQYF. The rearrangement links TRBV12-3 or TRBV12-4 to TRBJ2-7; maybe TRBD2 (6 bases). V was cut by 7 bases and J by 3 bases, with 16 bases left in between. CDR3 length: 14 amino acids.

The genes are TRBV4-1 and TRBJ1-1; D possibly corresponds to TRBD1 (6 bases). The V gene lost 4 bases and the J gene lost 11 bases, with 14 bases spanning the gap. CDR1 and CDR2 from the germline V gene are MGHRA and YSYEKL. The CDR3 has 12 amino acids. CDR3 sequence reads: CASSRPRQVAFF. The CDR3 region has the DNA TGCGCCAGCAGCCGTCCGCGACAGGTCGCTTTCTTT.

The chain is built from TRBV20-1 and TRBJ2-1, with 8 bases matching TRBD2. Germline V gene sequence: CDR1 DFQATT, CDR2 SNEGSKA (reference sequence). CDR3 size: 16 residues. The V gene end was trimmed by 6 bases and the J gene end by 5 bases; junction bases not matched to a gene: 15. CDR3 bases: TGCAGTGCCAGCAGCCAAAGAAGCGGGAGTCACAATGAGCAGTTCTTC. It is translated as CSASSQRSGSHNEQFF.

This clonotype has more than one count but fewer than ten. The J gene is TRBJ2-1, the V gene TRBV7-2; 7 bases align to TRBD2. Trimming cost V 5 bases and J 12 bases; bases outside gene matches: 22. Germline V CDR1 and CDR2: SGHTA, FQGNSA. CDR3 length: 17 residues. CDR3 amino acids: CASSMGGGGPGRLGQFF. Here the CDR3 DNA reads TGTGCCAGCAGCATGGGGGGGGGAGGCCCCGGGCGGTTAGGGCAGTTCTTC.

This clonotype was detected ten times or more. The chain joins TRBV27 to TRBJ2-3; 11 bases are a match to TRBD2. This CDR3 spans 12 amino acids. The germline gives CDR1 MNHEY, CDR2 SMNVEV (reference sequence). Trimming removed 9 bases from V and 6 bases from J; junction bases left unmatched: 2. The chain's CDR3 is CARGTSGDTQYF. The DNA for the CDR3 is TGTGCCAGGGGGACTAGCGGCGATACGCAGTATTTT.

This clonotype was counted many times. CDR3 in amino acids: CSASRLAGSYEQYF. CDR3 bases: TGCAGTGCTAGTAGGCTAGCGGGATCCTACGAGCAGTACTTC. The chain employs TRBV20-1 and TRBJ2-7, with TRBD2 matching over 9 bases. With 3 bases clipped from V and 1 base from J, the junction kept 4 bases outside the gene matches. CDR1 and CDR2 from the germline V gene are DFQATT and SNEGSKA (reference sequence). CDR3 length: 14 residues.

This clonotype was seen ten or more times. The CDR3 here is CSARDQDNEQFF. The CDR3 DNA sequence: TGCAGTGCCAGGGACCAGGACAATGAGCAGTTCTTC. This sequence joins TRBV20-1 and TRBJ2-1; D might be TRBD1 or TRBD2, each matching 5 bases. Germline V CDR1 and CDR2: DFQATT, SNEGSKA (reference sequence). This CDR3 is 12 amino acids long. V dropped 6 bases and J dropped 5 bases, with 11 bases sitting between them.

On this clonotype: With a much larger clone just one base away, this may be a read error. J is TRBJ2-1 and V is TRBV27, with D perhaps assigned TRBD1 or TRBD2 (5 bases each). There are 17 residues in the CDR3. The ends were cut back, 5 bases at V and 10 bases at J, with 27 bases in the middle. Germline lookup yields CDR1 MNHEY and CDR2 SMNVEV (reference sequence). CDR3 DNA: TGTGCCAGCAGTCCACTAAGGAGGAGCCCGATTCGGGACGAGCAGTTCTTC. Translating gives CASSPLRRSPIRDEQFF.

This clonotype was detected only a few times. V usage is TRBV27 and J usage is TRBJ2-1, with D perhaps matching TRBD2 (6 bases). CDR1 is MNHEY and CDR2 is SMNVEV in the germline V gene (reference sequence). Trimming took off 3 bases at V and 7 bases at J, with 22 bases between the two ends. The CDR3 has 17 residues. The CDR3 DNA reads TGTGCCAGCAGTTTGATTGGGTGGGGGGAGGCGGTGAATGAGCAGTTCTTC. Translating gives CASSLIGWGEAVNEQFF.

This chain joins TRBV20-1 and TRBJ2-5, with unresolved D. Germline lookup yields CDR1 DFQATT and CDR2 SNEGSKA (reference sequence). This CDR3 contains 13 residues. V lost 3 bases to trimming and J lost 1 base, with 9 bases between them. For the CDR3, the DNA is TGCAGTGCTAGTACCTGTGTCCAAGAGACCCAGTACTTC. Translation: CSASTCVQETQYF.

This chain links TRBV7-8 with TRBJ2-7; D is unclear. CDR1 is SGHVS and CDR2 is FQNEAQ in the germline V gene. This CDR3 is built from 13 residues. With 4 bases removed from V and 2 bases from J, the gap between germline ends came to 9 bases. CDR3 sequence: CASSSTYTYEQYF. In nucleotides, the CDR3 is TGTGCCAGCAGCTCCACATATACCTACGAGCAGTACTTC.

In this sample, this clonotype turned up a few times. The J gene is TRBJ2-6, the V gene TRBV27, with 8 bases aligning to TRBD2. J lost 0 bases, V lost 7 bases, and 17 bases had no gene match. The CDR3 consists of 20 residues. The germline V gene has CDR1 MNHEY and CDR2 SMNVEV (reference sequence). The CDR3 bases are TGTGCCAGCACCCTAAGGTCGATGGTAGCGGGATACTCTGGGGCCAACGTCCTGACTTTC. Translating it yields CASTLRSMVAGYSGANVLTF.

This sequence joins TRBV14 and TRBJ2-1; 11 nucleotides agree with TRBD2. This CDR3 spans 15 amino acids. With 3 bases clipped from V and 8 bases from J, the junction kept 6 bases outside the gene matches. CDR1 is SGHDN and CDR2 is FVKESK in the germline V gene. This CDR3 reads CASSHWGTSGDEQFF. The CDR3 DNA reads as TGTGCCAGCAGCCACTGGGGGACTAGCGGCGATGAGCAGTTCTTC.